This paragraph covers one T cell receptor beta chain sequence. Its antigen is as yet unknown. Trimming removed 4 bases from V and 6 bases from J; junction bases left unmatched: 5. CDR3 length: 16 residues. Germline lookup yields CDR1 KGHDR and CDR2 SFDVKD. This sample is part of a study of Ad26.COV2.S vaccination and SARS-CoV-2 variants. Indicated treatment: 15 to 20 received Ad26.COV2.S at low or high dose, single or two shots; 5 received placebo; per-sample allocation not given. Day 63 after the first injection of vaccine or placebo was the sampling time. Overall study results and limits: Breadth, reportedly substantial, characterized the spike-specific CD8+ and CD4+ T cell responses after vaccination.

Sequencing used immunoSEQ multiplex PCR; TCRdb keeps in-frame clones, though not all of them. The table has a few hundred thousand clones, around 82% seen once. Sequences were derived from peripheral blood, sampled in a trial of Ad26.COV2.S vaccine versus placebo. The clonotype was recovered from a person aged 18-65 years who received the Ad26.COV2.S COVID-19 vaccine or a placebo. The chain is built from TRBV24-1 and TRBJ2-2; 12 bases match TRBD2. The CDR3 DNA sequence: TGTGCCACCAGTGAACAGACTAGCGGGAGACCCGGGGAGCTGTTTTTT. Translating gives CATSEQTSGRPGELFF.